Sequencing of this T cell receptor (beta chain) was carried out in a study of blood T cell repertoires in COVID-19. Study-level information: Some COVID-19 samples were acute and others convalescent; all came from the United States, Italy and Spain. Nucleic acid was either cDNA or gDNA, and it came from T cells, B-cell-depleted T cells, or PBMCs.

This clone was counted a few times. The CDR3 has 10 amino acids. Germline CDR1 SQVTM, CDR2 ANQGSEA. Germline trimming cut 7 bases from V and 7 bases from J; bases unmatched to any gene: 3. Produced via immunoSEQ multiplex PCR; TCRdb's table is partial and in-frame only. Among about 130,000 clones listed, around 80% were seen once. The sample comprised peripheral blood. The origin of this receptor is a man in his forties or fifties with active or convalescent COVID-19. The rearrangement links TRBV29-1 to TRBJ1-1; 7 bases fit TRBD1. CDR3 DNA: TGCAGCGCCCACAGGGGTGAAGCTTTCTTT. Translation: CSAHRGEAFF.